This TCR beta chain was captured by sequencing in a study of OX40 agonist ivuxolimab in advanced cancers. Across the study: Patients were treated with ivuxolimab, an agonistic anti-OX40 (CD134) antibody. Anti-PD-1, anti-PD-L1 or anti-CTLA-4 therapy given earlier was allowed, and 40% had some.

A note on this clone: Its specificity is unknown.

This CDR3 contains 15 residues. Germline CDR1 and CDR2: MNHEY and SVGAGI. The ends were cut back, 7 bases at V and 5 bases at J, with 20 bases in the middle. Clones were read by immunoSEQ multiplex PCR, and TCRdb kept only the in-frame ones, dropping some. Of tens of thousands of clones in the sample, roughly 81% were seen once. Study outcomes and limitations: Clonal expansion was among the lowest in partial responders at 0.1-3.0 mg/kg, especially CD8+.

The receptor's source is an adult with an advanced solid tumor such as melanoma, head and neck, liver or kidney cancer. This material consisted of CD4+ or CD8+ T cells sorted from blood, taken in a trial of the OX40 agonist ivuxolimab. The chain employs TRBV6-5 and TRBJ1-1; D may be TRBD1 (6 bases). The DNA of the CDR3 is TGTGCCAGCACCCCTTGGGGGGGCGGGGGGACTGAAGCTTTCTTT. It encodes CASTPWGGGGTEAFF.